The 26 T cell receptor beta chains below come from one sample, sequenced in a study of cytomegalovirus exposure and HLA in healthy donors. Assay used: immunoSEQ multiplex PCR; TCRdb lists only in-frame clones, some missing. This table holds 150,000 to 200,000 clones, about 81% found once. Source material: PBMCs. The source of these receptors is a woman aged 25 to 39 in good health and CMV-seronegative.

The rearrangement uses TRBV7-2 and TRBJ1-6; no clear D. The germline V gene has CDR1 SGHTA and CDR2 FQGNSA. V was trimmed by 4 bases and J by 5 bases, leaving 15 bases between them. This CDR3 contains 16 residues. CDR3 nucleotides: TGTGCCAGCAGCTCAAGCAATCTATTAAATAATTCACCCCTCCACTTT. This codes for CASSSSNLLNNSPLHF.

This rearrangement joins TRBV15 to TRBJ1-1; TRBD1 might be the D (6 bases). Germline V CDR1 and CDR2: LNHNV, YYDKDF (reference sequence). V lost 0 bases and J lost 6, with 14 bases in between. This CDR3 spans 15 amino acids. CDR3 in amino acids: CATSRDPQGSAEAFF. CDR3 sequence (DNA): TGTGCCACCAGCAGAGATCCCCAGGGGTCCGCTGAAGCTTTCTTT.

V is TRBV10-3 and J is TRBJ1-1; no clear D. CDR3 length: 14 residues. The germline gives CDR1 ENHRY, CDR2 SYGVKD. V shed 7 bases and J shed 4 bases, with 16 bases lying between them. In DNA, the CDR3 is TGTGCCATCAACCCCACGACTCAAGGCACTGAAGCTTTCTTT. Its protein is CAINPTTQGTEAFF.

V and J are TRBV27 and TRBJ2-4, with D perhaps matching TRBD2 (8 bases). Trimming cost V 5 bases and J 8 bases, with 25 bases left between them. This CDR3 region has 17 residues. The V gene's germline CDR1 is MNHEY and CDR2 SMNVEV (reference sequence). The CDR3 protein is CASSPLTGTLGGDIQYF. The DNA of the CDR3 is TGTGCCAGCAGTCCACTGACAGGGACACTCGGGGGGGACATTCAGTACTTC.

CDR3 sequence: CASSSGTGVPEQYF. The CDR3 DNA is TGTGCCAGCAGTTCCGGGACAGGGGTTCCCGAGCAGTACTTC. J is TRBJ2-7 and V is TRBV28, with 10 bases aligning to TRBD1. CDR3 length equals 14 residues. CDR1 and CDR2 (germline): MDHEN, SYDVKM. V lost 4 bases to trimming and J lost 6 bases; unmatched junction nucleotides: 6.

The rearrangement joins TRBV6-1 to TRBJ1-3; 8 positions match TRBD1. CDR3 size: 15 residues. Germline V CDR1 and CDR2: MNHNS, SASEGT. The V segment lost 2 bases and the J segment 4 bases; nucleotides outside the gene matches: 4. CDR3 amino acids: CASSEQGAIGNTIYF. CDR3 nucleotide sequence: TGTGCCAGCAGTGAACAGGGGGCTATCGGAAACACCATATATTTT.

J is TRBJ2-2 and V is TRBV9; 11 positions agree with TRBD2. Germline V gene sequence: CDR1 SGDLS, CDR2 YYNGEE. V trimming: 0 bases; J trimming: 6 bases; junction bases outside the gene matches: 4. CDR3 length: 16 amino acids. Here the CDR3 DNA reads TGTGCCAGCAGCGTAGGTCCTAGCGGGAGGCCCGGGGAGCTGTTTTTT. Translation gives CASSVGPSGRPGELFF.

This clone was counted a few times. V gene TRBV4-1 combines with J gene TRBJ1-1; D unclear. In germline, CDR1 is MGHRA, CDR2 YSYEKL. V was trimmed by 0 bases and J by 3 bases, leaving 8 bases between them. This CDR3 comprises 14 residues. CDR3 loop: CASSQETRYTEAFF. CDR3 nucleotide sequence: TGCGCCAGCAGCCAAGAAACCAGGTACACTGAAGCTTTCTTT.

The rearrangement links TRBV10-1 to TRBJ2-2; 7 bases fit TRBD1. The CDR3 covers 15 residues. V shed 5 bases, J shed 3 bases, and the junction held 6 bases outside the gene matches. The germline CDR1 and CDR2 sequences are WNHNN and SYGVQD (reference sequence). CDR3 sequence: CASSSTGMDTGELFF. In DNA form, the CDR3 reads TGCGCCAGCAGTTCGACAGGGATGGACACCGGGGAGCTGTTTTTT.

The genes are TRBV18 and TRBJ1-2, with D perhaps TRBD1 (5 bases). V was cut by 2 bases and J by 4 bases, with 14 bases left in between. The CDR3 has 15 residues. The V gene's germline CDR1 is KGHSH and CDR2 LQKENI. CDR3 loop: CASSPTGTAFYGYTF. The CDR3 region has the DNA TGTGCCAGCTCACCAACCGGGACTGCTTTCTATGGCTACACCTTC.

This clone was detected only a few times. The V gene is TRBV7-8, the J gene TRBJ2-7; a weak D match, TRBD1 (6 bases). Germline assignment: CDR1 SGHVS and CDR2 FQNEAQ. V was trimmed by 1 base and J by 3 bases, leaving 10 bases between them. The CDR3 is 14 residues long. The CDR3 protein is CASSLVQQGYEQYF. The CDR3 DNA follows: TGTGCCAGCAGCTTAGTGCAACAGGGCTACGAGCAGTACTTC.

V is TRBV19 and J is TRBJ1-2; no firm D call. The CDR3 is 14 residues long. The V gene's germline CDR1 is LNHDA and CDR2 SQIVND (reference sequence). V gave up 6 bases and J gave up 4 bases, with 15 bases separating them. The CDR3 reads CASRPAGVRYGYTF. CDR3 nucleotides: TGTGCCAGTAGACCCGCCGGTGTTCGCTATGGCTACACCTTC.

The J gene is TRBJ2-3, the V gene TRBV9; 13 bases are a match to TRBD2. This CDR3 is built from 20 residues. Per germline, CDR1 SGDLS and CDR2 YYNGEE. With V trimmed by 0 bases and J by 6 bases, 16 bases remained unmatched. The CDR3 spells CASSVVAVRGGLAGSDTQYF. As DNA, the CDR3 is TGTGCCAGCAGCGTAGTAGCGGTGCGAGGGGGACTAGCGGGGTCGGATACGCAGTATTTT.

This chain joins TRBV6-1 and TRBJ1-2, with 12 nucleotides matching TRBD1. Germline CDR1 is MNHNS and CDR2 is SASEGT. V shed 3 bases, J shed 8 bases, and the junction held 16 bases outside the gene matches. The CDR3 has 18 amino acids. The CDR3 nucleotides read TGTGCCAGCAGTGACCCGGAGGGACAGGGGGCTACCCCTGACGGCTACACCTTC. It codes for CASSDPEGQGATPDGYTF.

The chain carries TRBV5-4 and TRBJ2-3; D gene uncertain. V shed 3 bases and J shed 5 bases, with 10 bases lying between them. The CDR3 length is 13 residues. CDR1 and CDR2 (germline): SGHNT, YYREEE (reference sequence). CDR3 loop: CASSWQRGDTQYF. CDR3 in DNA: TGTGCCAGCAGCTGGCAACGCGGAGATACGCAGTATTTT.

The genes are TRBV2 and TRBJ2-7; no clear D gene. Germline loops: CDR1 SNHLY, CDR2 FYNNEI. The V gene lost 8 bases and the J gene lost 1 base, with 18 bases spanning the gap. The CDR3 length is 15 residues. The CDR3 spells CASARGLVPSYEQYF. For the CDR3, the DNA is TGTGCCAGCGCGCGCGGTCTGGTGCCGTCCTACGAGCAGTACTTC.

The V and J genes are TRBV25-1 and TRBJ1-1, with no clear D. The length of the CDR3 is 15 residues. Germline lookup yields CDR1 MGHDK and CDR2 SYGVNS. V lost 4 bases to trimming and J lost 4 bases, with 16 bases between them. Written as DNA, the CDR3 is TGTGCCAGCAGTGTAACACGCCTCCGGGGCACTGAAGCTTTCTTT. Residues: CASSVTRLRGTEAFF.

This chain joins TRBV19 and TRBJ2-7, with 11 nucleotides matching TRBD2. The CDR3 runs to 14 residues. Germline V CDR1 and CDR2: LNHDA, SQIVND (reference sequence). J lost 3 bases, V lost 3 bases, and 1 base had no gene match. The CDR3 DNA sequence: TGTGCCAGTAGTATCCTAGCGGGGGGCTACGAGCAGTACTTC. Protein sequence: CASSILAGGYEQYF. The full variable domain, with the rest looked up from reference TRBV19 and TRBJ2-7, is DGGITQSPKYLFRKEGQNVTLSCEQNLNHDAMYWYRQDPGQGLRLIYYSQIVNDFQKGDIAEGYSVSREKKESFPLTVTSAQKNPTAFYLCASSILAGGYEQYFGPGTRLTVT.

The V call is TRBV6-5, the J call TRBJ2-1; 10 bases match TRBD2. CDR3 length equals 15 residues. The ends lost 3 bases at V and 4 bases at J; junction bases unmatched: 3. The germline gives CDR1 MNHEY, CDR2 SVGAGI. The CDR3 region is CASSYSGGKYNEQFF. For the CDR3, the DNA is TGTGCCAGCAGTTATAGCGGGGGGAAGTACAATGAGCAGTTCTTC.

The rearrangement joins TRBV6-5 to TRBJ2-5; tentative D call: TRBD2 (6 bases). The V gene lost 4 bases and the J gene lost 5 bases, with 17 bases spanning the gap. This CDR3 is 15 amino acids long. In germline, CDR1 is MNHEY, CDR2 SVGAGI. The CDR3 is CASSSPFGGRETQYF. The CDR3 region has the DNA TGTGCCAGCAGTTCCCCGTTCGGGGGAAGGGAGACCCAGTACTTC.

This clone was counted at least ten times. The chain recombines TRBV11-2 with TRBJ2-3, with TRBD2 matching over 9 bases. CDR1 and CDR2 from the germline V gene are SGHAT and FQNNGV. J lost 3 bases, V lost 5 bases, and 3 bases had no gene match. The CDR3 runs to 14 residues. CDR3 coding DNA: TGTGCCAGCAGCGCGGGGGGGCCAACAGATACGCAGTATTTT. It is translated as CASSAGGPTDTQYF.

J is TRBJ1-2 and V is TRBV5-4, with no clear D. Trimming left V 2 bases short and J 2 bases short, with 7 bases between. The CDR3 has 13 residues. The germline V gene has CDR1 SGHNT and CDR2 YYREEE (reference sequence). This CDR3 is CASSFEQNYGYTF. CDR3 in DNA: TGTGCCAGCAGCTTTGAACAGAACTATGGCTACACCTTC.

The count of this clone is one. CDR3 residues: CASTFQTVSNQPQHF. Here the CDR3 DNA reads TGTGCCAGCACGTTTCAGACAGTTAGCAATCAGCCCCAGCATTTT. The gene calls are TRBV6-1 and TRBJ1-5, with D possibly matching TRBD1 (5 bases). The germline CDR1 and CDR2 sequences are MNHNS and SASEGT. The V and J ends lost 7 bases and 0 bases respectively, with 13 bases between them. This CDR3 comprises 15 residues.

The J gene is TRBJ1-2, the V gene TRBV28, with D perhaps matching TRBD1 (6 bases). CDR3 length: 15 amino acids. The V and J ends lost 6 bases and 0 bases respectively, with 14 bases between them. Germline lookup yields CDR1 MDHEN and CDR2 SYDVKM. For the CDR3, the DNA is TGTGCCAGCAGCCCTACAGGGCAGCCTAACTATGGCTACACCTTC. As protein: CASSPTGQPNYGYTF.

This sequence joins TRBV28 and TRBJ1-3, with 11 bases matching TRBD1. V gave up 5 bases and J gave up 0 bases; unmatched junction bases: 9. Germline CDR1 MDHEN, CDR2 SYDVKM. The CDR3 runs 18 residues. The DNA of the CDR3 is TGTGCCAGCAGTCTACCCGGGACAGGGGGGGACTCTGGAAACACCATATATTTT. This encodes CASSLPGTGGDSGNTIYF.

The genes are TRBV10-3 and TRBJ2-3; no reliable D call. Germline values: CDR1 ENHRY, CDR2 SYGVKD. With 8 bases removed from V and 0 bases from J, the gap between germline ends came to 12 bases. This CDR3 comprises 14 residues. The CDR3 DNA is TGTGCCATCCGCAGTCTGACTAGCACAGATACGCAGTATTTT. Amino acid sequence: CAIRSLTSTDTQYF.